This T cell receptor (beta chain) originates from a study of T cell clones after liver transplantation. Overall study findings and caveats: Graft donor-reactive T cells possibly entered the graft instead of undergoing deletion.

Concerning this clone itself: Its target is not known.

Germline V gene sequence: CDR1 MNHEY, CDR2 SMNVEV (reference sequence). The CDR3 consists of 16 residues. Losses at the gene ends were 5 bases for V and 1 base for J; bases not matched to a gene: 8. Clones were sequenced by immunoSEQ multiplex PCR, and TCRdb holds only the in-frame ones, with some missing. The top ten hold over 0.45% of the sample, which has about 74,000 clones, about 80% seen once. This clonotype was obtained from a human donor who received a liver transplant. Sequenced material: CD4+ T cells from blood, taken before liver transplant. The chain employs TRBV27 and TRBJ2-3, with 8 bases fitting TRBD1. The CDR3 is CASSPDPGQGTDTQYF. CDR3 nucleotides: TGTGCCAGCAGTCCCGATCCGGGACAGGGCACAGATACGCAGTATTTT.